The 3 T cell receptor beta chains given below trace back to one sample, sequenced in a study of cytomegalovirus exposure and HLA in healthy donors. PCR amplification relied on 60 Vbeta primers (plus 13 Jbeta primers). TCRdb's table, derived via immunoSEQ multiplex PCR, lists solely in-frame clones and lacks some. The repertoire holds some 140,000 clones, roughly 77% seen once, with 3.1% in the top ten. The sample taken for sequencing was PBMCs. Receptors originate from a female donor in good health and CMV-seronegative.

The chain couples TRBV5-4 to TRBJ2-5; D perhaps matches TRBD2 (6 bases). Trimming removed 3 bases from V and 6 bases from J, with 15 bases in between. The CDR3 covers 14 residues. Germline V gives CDR1 SGHNT, CDR2 YYREEE (reference sequence). CDR3: CASSSLGREKTQYF. In DNA form, the CDR3 reads TGTGCCAGCAGCTCCCTTGGGCGGGAAAAGACCCAGTACTTC.

This rearrangement joins TRBV19 to TRBJ2-1; 13 bases are a match to TRBD2. CDR1 LNHDA and CDR2 SQIVND come from the germline V gene (reference sequence). This CDR3 is built from 15 residues. The V segment lost 6 bases and the J segment 7 bases; nucleotides outside the gene matches: 6. CDR3 DNA sequence: TGTGCCAGTAGACCCAGACTAGCGGGAGGAAATGAGCAGTTCTTC. The encoded protein is CASRPRLAGGNEQFF.

This clone came up once. The chain uses TRBV19 and TRBJ2-1, with 7 bases lining up with TRBD2. This CDR3 spans 15 amino acids. Germline lookup yields CDR1 LNHDA and CDR2 SQIVND (reference sequence). The junction had 12 bases not matched to a gene; V was cut back by 3 bases and J by 10 bases. The DNA for the CDR3 is TGTGCCAGTAGTATGGGGGGGGGAGGCCCTCGGGAGCAGTTCTTC. It yields the protein CASSMGGGGPREQFF.